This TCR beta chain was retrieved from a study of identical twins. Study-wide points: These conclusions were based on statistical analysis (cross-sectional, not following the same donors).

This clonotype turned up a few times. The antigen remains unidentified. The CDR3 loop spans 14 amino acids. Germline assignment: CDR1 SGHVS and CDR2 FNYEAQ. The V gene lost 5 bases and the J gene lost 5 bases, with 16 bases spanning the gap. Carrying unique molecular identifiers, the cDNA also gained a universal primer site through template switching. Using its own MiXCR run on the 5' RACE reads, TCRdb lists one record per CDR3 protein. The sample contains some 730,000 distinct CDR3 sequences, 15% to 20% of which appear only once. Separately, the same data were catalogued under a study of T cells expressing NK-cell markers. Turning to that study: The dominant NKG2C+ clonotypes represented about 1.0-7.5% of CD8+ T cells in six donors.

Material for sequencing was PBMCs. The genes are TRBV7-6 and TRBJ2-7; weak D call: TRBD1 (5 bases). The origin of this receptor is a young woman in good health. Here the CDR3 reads CASSQLTASNEQYF. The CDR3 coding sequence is TGTGCCAGCAGCCAACTGACAGCGTCAAACGAGCAGTACTTC.